This T cell receptor beta chain was captured in a study of shared T cell receptors in the human thymus. The method was immunoSEQ multiplex PCR; TCRdb's version includes in-frame clones alone and lacks a portion of them. Found here are some 640,000 clones, over 75% of them singletons; the top ten hold about 0.0094%. Per germline, CDR1 MNHEY and CDR2 SMNVEV (reference sequence). This CDR3 region has 14 residues. V gave up 1 base and J gave up 5 bases, with 11 bases separating them. These data were also reused for a study on human thymus T cells. That work adds: Thymic samples were excised during corrective heart operations. Across thymic and blood repertoires, the usage of V and J genes appeared to be biased. Unrelated individuals reportedly shared highly overlapping thymic TCR repertoires.

The receptor was derived from a boy less than two years old with a congenital heart defect. This chain uses TRBV27 with TRBJ1-1; possibly TRBD1 for D (5 bases). The source material was thymocytes. CDR3 sequence (DNA): TGTGCCAGCAGTTTATACAGTGCAGGGACTGAAGCTTTCTTT. Encoded protein: CASSLYSAGTEAFF.